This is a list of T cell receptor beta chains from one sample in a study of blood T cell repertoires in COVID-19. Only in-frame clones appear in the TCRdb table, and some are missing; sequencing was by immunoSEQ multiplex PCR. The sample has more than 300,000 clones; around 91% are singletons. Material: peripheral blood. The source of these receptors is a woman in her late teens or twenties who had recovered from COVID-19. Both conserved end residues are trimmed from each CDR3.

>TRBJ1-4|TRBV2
ASRSGTGREKLF
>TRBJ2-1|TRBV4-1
ASSHPGLAGKYNEQF
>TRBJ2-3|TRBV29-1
SVGSGDSTDTQY
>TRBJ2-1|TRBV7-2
ASSLGPAGVGNEQF
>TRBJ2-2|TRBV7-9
ASSLEFRISGRTGELF
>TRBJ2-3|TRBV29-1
SVRGQGVTDTQY
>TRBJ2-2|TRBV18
ASSPRQGPGELF
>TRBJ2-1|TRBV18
ASSPGIYSGRISYNEQF
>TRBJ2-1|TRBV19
ASSGTSGFYNEQF
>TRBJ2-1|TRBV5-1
ASSYTGLAGEEQF
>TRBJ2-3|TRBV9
ASSVVGAFTDTQY
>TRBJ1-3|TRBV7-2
ASTRDRAGNTIY
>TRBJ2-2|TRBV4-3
ASSLDRGTGELF
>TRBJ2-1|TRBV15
ATSRETAGSYNEQF
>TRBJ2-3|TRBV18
ASSPQGNSGTTDTQY
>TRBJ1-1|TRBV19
ASSISSRGLGNTEAF
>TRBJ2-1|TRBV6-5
ASSLLTGGGEQF
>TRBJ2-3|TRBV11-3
ASSLRTSGGPTDTQY
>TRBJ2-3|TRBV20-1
SASLRGTSGTDTQY
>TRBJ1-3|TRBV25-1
ASSESLWGNTIY
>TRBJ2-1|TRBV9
ASSLRGGRVADEQF
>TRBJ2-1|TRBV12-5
ASQASGSHEQF
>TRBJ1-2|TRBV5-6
ASSPNRVRLYGYT
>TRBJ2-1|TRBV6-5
ASSKEGLPYNEQF
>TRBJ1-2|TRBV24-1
ATSDIETGERYYT
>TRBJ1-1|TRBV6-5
ASRWRADTEAF
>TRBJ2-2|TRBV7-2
ASSLISPGELF
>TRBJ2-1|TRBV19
ASRTTSGTYNEQF